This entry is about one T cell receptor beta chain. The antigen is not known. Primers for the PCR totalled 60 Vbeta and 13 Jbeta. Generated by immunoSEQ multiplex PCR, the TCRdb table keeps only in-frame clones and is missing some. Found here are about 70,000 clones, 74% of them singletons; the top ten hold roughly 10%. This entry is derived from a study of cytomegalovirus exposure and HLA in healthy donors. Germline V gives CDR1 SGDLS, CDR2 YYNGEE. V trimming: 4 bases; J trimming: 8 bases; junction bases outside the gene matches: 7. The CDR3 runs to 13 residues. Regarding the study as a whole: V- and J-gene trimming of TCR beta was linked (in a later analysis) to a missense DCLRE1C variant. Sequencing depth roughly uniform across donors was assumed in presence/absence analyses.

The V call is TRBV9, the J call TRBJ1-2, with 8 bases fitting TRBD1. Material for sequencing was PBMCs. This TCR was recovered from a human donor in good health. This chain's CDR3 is CASSSDRVKGYTF. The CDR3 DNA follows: TGTGCCAGCAGCTCGGACAGGGTTAAGGGCTACACCTTC.